This T cell receptor (beta chain) was retrieved from a study of cytotoxic CD8 clonotypes in ibrutinib-treated CLL. Sequencing used immunoSEQ multiplex PCR; TCRdb keeps in-frame clones, though not all of them. Among more than 300,000 clones listed, about 80% were seen once. Germline V CDR1 and CDR2: MGHRA, YSYEKL. This CDR3 has 14 residues. The ends were cut back, 4 bases at V and 3 bases at J, with 10 bases in the middle. J is TRBJ2-1 and V is TRBV4-1; tentative D call: TRBD1 (6 bases). The source of this sequence is a human donor with chronic lymphocytic leukemia. The sample in question was PBMCs, obtained before ibrutinib treatment. This chain's CDR3 is CASSRDRNYNEQFF. CDR3 DNA: TGCGCCAGCAGCCGAGACAGGAACTACAATGAGCAGTTCTTC.